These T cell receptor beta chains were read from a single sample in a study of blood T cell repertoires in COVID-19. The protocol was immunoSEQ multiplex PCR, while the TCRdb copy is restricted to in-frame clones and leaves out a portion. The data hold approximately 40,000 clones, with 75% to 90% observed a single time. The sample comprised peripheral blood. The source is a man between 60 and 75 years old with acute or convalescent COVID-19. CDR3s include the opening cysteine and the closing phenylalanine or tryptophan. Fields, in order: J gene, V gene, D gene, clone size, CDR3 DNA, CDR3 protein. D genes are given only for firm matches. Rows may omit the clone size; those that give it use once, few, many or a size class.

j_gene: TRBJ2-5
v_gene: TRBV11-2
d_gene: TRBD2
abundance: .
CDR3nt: TGTGCCAGCAGCTTGGTGGGAGCGGGAGGGCCGGAGACCCAGTACTTC
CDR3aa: CASSLVGAGGPETQYF

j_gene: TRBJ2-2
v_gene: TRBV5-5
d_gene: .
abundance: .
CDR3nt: TGTGCCAGCACCCAGACTAAATCGGCCGGGGAGCTGTTTTTT
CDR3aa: CASTQTKSAGELFF

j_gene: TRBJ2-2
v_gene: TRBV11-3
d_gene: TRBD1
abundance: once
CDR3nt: TGTGCCAGCAGCTTAGATGGACAGGGGATCGCGAACACCGGGGAGCTGTTTTTT
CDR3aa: CASSLDGQGIANTGELFF

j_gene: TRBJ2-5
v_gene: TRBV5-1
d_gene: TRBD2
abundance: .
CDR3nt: TGCGCCAGCAGCCCGGGACTAGCGGGAGTGGAGACCCAGTACTTC
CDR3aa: CASSPGLAGVETQYF

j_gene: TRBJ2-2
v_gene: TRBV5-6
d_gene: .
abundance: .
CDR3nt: TGTGCCAGCAGCTTAGGGGCAGGGCGAACCGGGGAGCTGTTTTTT
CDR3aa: CASSLGAGRTGELFF

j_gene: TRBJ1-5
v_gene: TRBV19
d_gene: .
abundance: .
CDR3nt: TGTGCCAGTAAAGGACAGTCCCAATTGCAGCCCCAGCATTTT
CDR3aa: CASKGQSQLQPQHF

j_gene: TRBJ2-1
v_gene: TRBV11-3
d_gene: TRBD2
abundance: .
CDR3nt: TGTGCCAGCAGCTTAGCCGGGACTAGCCATGTCGATGAGCAGTTCTTC
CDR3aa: CASSLAGTSHVDEQFF

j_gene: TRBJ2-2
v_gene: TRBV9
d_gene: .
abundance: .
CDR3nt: TGTGCCAGCAGCCCCGAAGGACATCCCGCGAACACCGGGGAGCTGTTTTTT
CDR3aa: CASSPEGHPANTGELFF

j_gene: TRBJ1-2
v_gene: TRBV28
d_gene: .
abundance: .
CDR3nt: TGTGCCAGCAGTTTGAGTAGGGAGGTTGGCTACACCTTC
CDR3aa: CASSLSREVGYTF

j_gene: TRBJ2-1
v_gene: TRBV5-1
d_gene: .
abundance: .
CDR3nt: TGCGCCAGCAGCTCCGCCGGCGGCTCCTACAATGAGCAGTTCTTC
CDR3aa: CASSSAGGSYNEQFF

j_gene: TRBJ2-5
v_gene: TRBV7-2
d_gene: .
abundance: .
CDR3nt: TGTGCCAGCAGCTTATGGGCAACCCAAGAGACCCAGTACTTC
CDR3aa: CASSLWATQETQYF

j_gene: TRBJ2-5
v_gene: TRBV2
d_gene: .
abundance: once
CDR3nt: TGTGCCAGCAGTGAACGGTCGGGGGTAGAAGAGACCCAGTACTTC
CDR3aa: CASSERSGVEETQYF

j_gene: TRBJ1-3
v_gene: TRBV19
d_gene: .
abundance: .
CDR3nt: TGTGCCAGTACCCCCGGACTCAACTCTGGAAACACCATATATTTT
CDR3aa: CASTPGLNSGNTIYF

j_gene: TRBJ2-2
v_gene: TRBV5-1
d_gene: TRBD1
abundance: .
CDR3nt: TGCGCCAGCAGCTTGGGGACAGGGAACACCGGGGAGCTGTTTTTT
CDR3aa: CASSLGTGNTGELFF

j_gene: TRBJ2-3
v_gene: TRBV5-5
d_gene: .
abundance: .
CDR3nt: TGTGCCAGCAGCCGAGCCGGTGGGGAGGCAGATACGCAGTATTTT
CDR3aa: CASSRAGGEADTQYF

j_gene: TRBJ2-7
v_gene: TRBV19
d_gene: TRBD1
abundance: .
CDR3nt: TGTGCCAGTAGTATAGGCGGGACAGGGGTCCCCTACGAGCAGTACTTC
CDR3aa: CASSIGGTGVPYEQYF

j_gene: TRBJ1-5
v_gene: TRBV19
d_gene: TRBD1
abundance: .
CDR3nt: TGTGCCAGTAGTATTCCCGGACAGGGCGATCAGCCCCAGCATTTT
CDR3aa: CASSIPGQGDQPQHF

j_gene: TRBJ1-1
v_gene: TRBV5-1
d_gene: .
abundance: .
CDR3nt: TGCGCCAGCACCATAACAGGGACCACTGAAGCTTTCTTT
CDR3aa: CASTITGTTEAFF

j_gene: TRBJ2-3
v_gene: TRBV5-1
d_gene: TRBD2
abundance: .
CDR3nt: TGCGCCAGCAGCTTACTAGCGGGTGCAGATACGCAGTATTTT
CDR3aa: CASSLLAGADTQYF

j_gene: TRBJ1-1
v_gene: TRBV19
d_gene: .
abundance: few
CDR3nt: TGTGCCAGTAGTATTTTAGCGGGGCGCGGCACTGAAGCTTTCTTT
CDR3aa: CASSILAGRGTEAFF

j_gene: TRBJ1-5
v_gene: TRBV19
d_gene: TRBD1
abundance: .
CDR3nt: TGTGCCAGTAGTATTGAGGTTGCAGGGGGAATCAATCAGCCCCAGCATTTT
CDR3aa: CASSIEVAGGINQPQHF

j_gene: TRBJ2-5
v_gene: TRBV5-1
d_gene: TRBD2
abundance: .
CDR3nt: TGCGCCAGCAGCCCTAGCGGGACCTCGGAGACCCAGTACTTC
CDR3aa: CASSPSGTSETQYF

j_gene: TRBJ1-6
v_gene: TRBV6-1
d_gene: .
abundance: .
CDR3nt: TGTGCCAGCAGTGAAGCGGCAGGCCTCTATAATTCACCCCTCCACTTT
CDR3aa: CASSEAAGLYNSPLHF

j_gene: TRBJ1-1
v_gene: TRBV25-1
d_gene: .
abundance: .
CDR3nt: TGTGCCAGCAGTGGTCCGACACTGAACACTGAAGCTTTCTTT
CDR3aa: CASSGPTLNTEAFF

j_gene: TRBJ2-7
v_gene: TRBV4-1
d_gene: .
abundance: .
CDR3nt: TGCGCCAGCAGCCTCACTACAGGGAATGCCGAGCAGTACTTC
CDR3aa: CASSLTTGNAEQYF

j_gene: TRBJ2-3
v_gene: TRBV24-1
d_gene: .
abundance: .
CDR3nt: TGTGCCACCAGTGACCCTCGACCGAGCGGGTCTAGCACAGATACGCAGTATTTT
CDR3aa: CATSDPRPSGSSTDTQYF

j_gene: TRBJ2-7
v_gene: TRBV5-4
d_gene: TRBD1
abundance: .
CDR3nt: TGTGCCAGCAGCTTGCCCAGGGGGCAGGGATACGAGCAGTACTTC
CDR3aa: CASSLPRGQGYEQYF

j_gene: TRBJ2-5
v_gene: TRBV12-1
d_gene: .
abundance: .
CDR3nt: TGTGCCAGCAGCTCAAGGACTACCCGGGGGGGAGAGACCCAGTACTTC
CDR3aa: CASSSRTTRGGETQYF